This T cell receptor beta chain originates from a study of T cell repertoires in MIS-A myocarditis (dated by TCRdb to 2022 to 2024). Looking up the germline V gene yields CDR1 LGHNA and CDR2 YNFKEQ. From cysteine to phenylalanine, the CDR3 is 16 amino acids long. Just the 48-base CDR3 DNA is kept, in frame starting at base 1. At the junction V is shortened by 0 bases and J by 1 base, with 12 bases in between. TCRbeta CDR3 regions were amplified with the immunoSEQ bias-controlled multiplex PCR and sequenced at high throughput. The authors' pipeline ran thus. CDR3 sequences were collapsed and filtered with the immunoSEQ vendor pipeline, and the abundance and frequency of each unique TCRbeta CDR3 were thereby quantified. Using a 90% global sequence identity threshold, CD-HIT clustered dominant CDR3 amino acid sequences together with SARS-CoV-2-specific ImmuneCODE TCRbeta sequences. Clones with frequencies of 0.1 to 1 were classed as hyperexpanded, and 0.01 to 0.1 as large. The CDR3 amino acid sequences and the V and J gene assignments of the dominant clones were confirmed with MiXCR. The R stringdist package was used to calculate Levenshtein distances between the patient clonotypes and the ImmuneCODE hits. Entries here come from immuneACCESS through TCRdb and include only in-frame sequences with V and J called. Some clones fail to appear in such tables; in the studies checked, an unresolved V gene covers under half of the shortfall, and the cause of the remainder is unknown. V and J calls and clone size are as listed in that table; D and trimming were resolved from the DNA. The sample yields 14,000 to 15,000 clones; 70% to 75% were counted once. More than 55% of the sample belongs to the ten largest clones.

Comment on this clone: Its binding antigen is unknown. Per-base quality was not reported, and no clone a single base away is much larger than it.

The QIAamp DNA FFPE kit was used to extract genomic DNA from formalin-fixed paraffin-embedded autopsy tissue. Sequencing used left ventricle heart tissue obtained at autopsy. The cell subset or site label corresponds to: cardiac tissue sample (left or right ventricle, interventricular septum, or pericardium). The chain employs TRBV4-2 and TRBJ2-5; there is no confident call for the D gene. This clonotype originated in a man aged 18 to 30 with fulminant myocarditis from multisystem inflammatory syndrome in adults (MIS-A) after COVID-19. The CDR3 protein: CASSQESWSAQETQYF. The DNA sequence is as follows: TGTGCCAGCAGCCAAGAGTCGTGGAGCGCCCAAGAGACCCAGTACTTC.